A selection of T cell receptor beta chains follows, all from one sample in a study of radiation and T cells in renal cell carcinoma. Sequencing used immunoSEQ multiplex PCR; TCRdb keeps in-frame clones, though not all of them. The table includes about 130,000 clones, approximately 85% detected once. The specimen was blood, collected from a patient whose treatment included radiotherapy and nephrectomy. Receptors originate from a man between 50 and 59 years old with renal cell carcinoma. CDR3s include the opening cysteine and the closing phenylalanine or tryptophan. D genes are given only for firm matches. Size is stated for part of the rows, as once, few or many counts, or as a class when the clone is expanded.

cdr3_nt cdr3_aa v_call clone_size j_call d_call
TGTGCCAGCAGTTACTCAGAGGGAGTCGGGGAGCTGTTTTTT CASSYSEGVGELFF TRBV6-5 - TRBJ2-2 -
TGTGCCAGCAGCTTTTTAAACCTACGGGCCGGGGAGCTGTTTTTT CASSFLNLRAGELFF TRBV7-9 - TRBJ2-2 -
TGTGCCAGCAGTTACTATAGGACAGATAACAATGAGCAGTTCTTC CASSYYRTDNNEQFF TRBV6-6 - TRBJ2-1 -
TGTGCCAGCAGTGAATTTAGCACCTACTCTGGAAACACCATATATTTT CASSEFSTYSGNTIYF TRBV6-1 - TRBJ1-3 -
TGTGCCAGCAGACTGGGACAGAGCGCCGCCTACGAGCAGTACTTC CASRLGQSAAYEQYF TRBV27 once TRBJ2-7 TRBD1
TGTGCCAGCAGCGGACAGGGGACAACCTACGAGCAGTACTTC CASSGQGTTYEQYF TRBV6-5 once TRBJ2-7 TRBD1
TGCGCCAGCAGGGACAGGGACACCGGGGAGCTGTTTTTT CASRDRDTGELFF TRBV5-1 - TRBJ2-2 TRBD1
TGCGCCAGCAGCTTTGTGGGGGATGATGGCTACACCTTC CASSFVGDDGYTF TRBV5-1 - TRBJ1-2 -
TGTGCCAGTAGTATCTTCGGGGAGCAGTACTTC CASSIFGEQYF TRBV19 - TRBJ2-7 -
TGTGCCAGCAGTGAAGCCCGAGACACCTCTGGAAACACCATATATTTT CASSEARDTSGNTIYF TRBV2 - TRBJ1-3 -
TGTGCCAGCAGCTCCTCGGGTACAAGGGGTGAGAGGCCCCTCCACTTT CASSSSGTRGERPLHF TRBV9 - TRBJ1-6 -
TGTGCCAGCAGCAAGGGTATAACTAATGAAAAACTGTTTTTT CASSKGITNEKLFF TRBV2 - TRBJ1-4 -
TGTGCCAGCAGTTACAGGGGACTAGAGACCCAGTACTTC CASSYRGLETQYF TRBV2 - TRBJ2-5 -
TGTGCCAGTACACGAGCCGGGACCGGTTACGAGCAGTACTTC CASTRAGTGYEQYF TRBV19 - TRBJ2-7 -
TGTGCCAGCAGAACCCGGACAGGGGGTTATGGCTACACCTTC CASRTRTGGYGYTF TRBV2 many TRBJ1-2 TRBD1
TGTGCCATCGGGTCGAAGGGGATCTCTGGAAACACCATATATTTT CAIGSKGISGNTIYF TRBV10-3 - TRBJ1-3 -
TGCAGCGTTGGGACAGGTGGCTACAATGAGCAGTTCTTC CSVGTGGYNEQFF TRBV29-1 once TRBJ2-1 TRBD1
TGCGCCAGCAGCCAGGGAATGACTAGCGCAATGAGCACAGATACGCAGTATTTT CASSQGMTSAMSTDTQYF TRBV4-3 - TRBJ2-3 TRBD2
TGTGCCAGCAGTCAAAGGACTAGCGGGAGTTCTGGGGAGCTGTTTTTT CASSQRTSGSSGELFF TRBV6-6 - TRBJ2-2 TRBD2
TGTGCCAGCAGCAGACAGGGGGCGGGGGAGCAGTACTTC CASSRQGAGEQYF TRBV6-5 - TRBJ2-7 TRBD1
TGCGCCAGCAGCCAAATTAGGACAGGGCGGGCTAATTCACCCCTCCACTTT CASSQIRTGRANSPLHF TRBV4-3 - TRBJ1-6 TRBD1
TGTGCCAGCAGCCCCCGGGACATTTTCTATGGCTACACCTTC CASSPRDIFYGYTF TRBV5-8 once TRBJ1-2 -